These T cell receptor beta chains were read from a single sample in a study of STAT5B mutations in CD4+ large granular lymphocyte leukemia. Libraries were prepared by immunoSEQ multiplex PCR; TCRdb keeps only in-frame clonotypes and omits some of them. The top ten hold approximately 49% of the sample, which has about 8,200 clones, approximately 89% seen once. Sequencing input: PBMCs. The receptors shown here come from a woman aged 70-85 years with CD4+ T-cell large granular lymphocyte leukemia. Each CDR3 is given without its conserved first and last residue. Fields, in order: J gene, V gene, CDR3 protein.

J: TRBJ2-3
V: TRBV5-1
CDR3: ASSLAPGTGVADTQY

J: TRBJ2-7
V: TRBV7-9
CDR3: ASNGQGTYEQY

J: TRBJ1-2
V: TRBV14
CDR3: ASSQEVTVSGYT

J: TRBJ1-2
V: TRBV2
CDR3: ASRLDRNYGYT

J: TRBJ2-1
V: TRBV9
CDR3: ASSGLVEGEQF

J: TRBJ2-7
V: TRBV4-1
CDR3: ASSQQSAAYEQY

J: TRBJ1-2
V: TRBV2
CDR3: ASSEIASSTYGYT

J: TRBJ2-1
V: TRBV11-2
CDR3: ASSDTGGRYNEQF

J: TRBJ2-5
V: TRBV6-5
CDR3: ASSARASGETQY

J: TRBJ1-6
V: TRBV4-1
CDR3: ASSQDGGDRGYNSPLH

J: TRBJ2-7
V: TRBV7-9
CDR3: ASSLTGFGEQY

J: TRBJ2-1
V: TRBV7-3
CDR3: ASRGPPGNEQF

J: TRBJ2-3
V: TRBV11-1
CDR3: ASSLGTDTQY

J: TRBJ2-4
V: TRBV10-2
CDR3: ASSDSASAVLAKNIQY

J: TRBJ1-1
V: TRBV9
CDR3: ASSVAQGTEAF

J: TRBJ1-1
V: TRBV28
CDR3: ASSVLDREAF

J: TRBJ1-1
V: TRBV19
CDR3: ASSPVSRNTEAF

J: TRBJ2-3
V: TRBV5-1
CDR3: ASKQGPGTDTQY

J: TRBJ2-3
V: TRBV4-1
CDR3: ASSPGGTSTDTQY

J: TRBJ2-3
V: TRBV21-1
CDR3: ASSTRDSRTSTDTQY

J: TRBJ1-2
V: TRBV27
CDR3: ASSPLVGGGYT

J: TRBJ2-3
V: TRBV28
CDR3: ASSISTDTQY

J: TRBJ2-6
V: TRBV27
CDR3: ASSSPAGAGANVLT

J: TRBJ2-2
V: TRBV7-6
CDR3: ASSSGQGGTGELF

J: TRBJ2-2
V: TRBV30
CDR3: AWSRGGDTGELF

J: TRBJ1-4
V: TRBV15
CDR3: ATSRDSFGPKLNEKLF

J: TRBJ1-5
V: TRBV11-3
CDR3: ASSAITGTECNQPQH

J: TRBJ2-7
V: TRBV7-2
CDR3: ASSFTGYEQY

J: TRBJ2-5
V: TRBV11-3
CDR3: ASSSPPYPGQGTETQY

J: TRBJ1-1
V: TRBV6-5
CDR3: ASSSYGDTEAF

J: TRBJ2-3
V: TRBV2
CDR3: ASSDRQGAGDTQY

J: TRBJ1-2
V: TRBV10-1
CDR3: ASSDLLRKGLQGSGYT

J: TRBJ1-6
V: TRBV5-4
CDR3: ASSVDRAGNSPLH

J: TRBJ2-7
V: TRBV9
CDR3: ASSVAPAGGSEQY

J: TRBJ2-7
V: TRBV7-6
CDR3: ASSLRTDNSYEQY

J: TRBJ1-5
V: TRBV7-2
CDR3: ASSLYRSQPQH

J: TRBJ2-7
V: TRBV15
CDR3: ATSILLGANYEQY

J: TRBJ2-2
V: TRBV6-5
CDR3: ASSYSGRGNTGELF

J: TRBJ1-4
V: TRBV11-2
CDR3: ASSLDPGRLF

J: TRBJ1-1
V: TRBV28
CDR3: ASSLEAVGTEAF

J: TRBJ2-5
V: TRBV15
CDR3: ATSARGGSQETQY

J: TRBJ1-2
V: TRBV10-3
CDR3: AISEGQGYGYT

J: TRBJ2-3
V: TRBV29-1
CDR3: SVEETHTDTQY

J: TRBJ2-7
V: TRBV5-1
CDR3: ASSLVSGGTYEQY

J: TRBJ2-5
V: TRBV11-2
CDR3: ASSLPPRGAEGETQY

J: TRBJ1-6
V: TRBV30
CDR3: AWRGTGDSPLH

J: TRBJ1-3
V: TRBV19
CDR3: ASRDGGSGNTIY

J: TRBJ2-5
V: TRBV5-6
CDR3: ASSLSIQETQY